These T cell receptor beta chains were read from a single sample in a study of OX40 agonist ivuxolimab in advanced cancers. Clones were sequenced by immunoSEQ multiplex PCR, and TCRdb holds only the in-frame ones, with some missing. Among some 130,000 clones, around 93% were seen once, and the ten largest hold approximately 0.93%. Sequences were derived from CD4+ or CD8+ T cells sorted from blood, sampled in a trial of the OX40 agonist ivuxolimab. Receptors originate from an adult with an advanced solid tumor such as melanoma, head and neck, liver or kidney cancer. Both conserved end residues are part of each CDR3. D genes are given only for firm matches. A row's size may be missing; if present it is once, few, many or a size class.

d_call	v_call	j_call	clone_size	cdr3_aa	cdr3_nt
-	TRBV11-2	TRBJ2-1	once	CASREVGQEQFF	TGTGCCAGTAGAGAGGTGGGGCAGGAGCAGTTCTTC
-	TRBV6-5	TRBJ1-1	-	CASSLSGGTEAFF	TGTGCCAGCAGTCTTAGTGGTGGGACTGAAGCTTTCTTT
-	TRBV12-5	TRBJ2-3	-	CASGLRRDTDTQYF	TGTGCTAGTGGTTTGAGGCGGGACACAGATACGCAGTATTTT
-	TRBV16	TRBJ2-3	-	CASSQGVTDTQYF	TGTGCCAGCAGCCAAGGTGTCACAGATACGCAGTATTTT
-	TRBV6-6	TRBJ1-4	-	CASSLVRDEKLFF	TGTGCCAGCAGTTTAGTCCGGGACGAAAAACTGTTTTTT
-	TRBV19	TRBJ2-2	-	CASRQEGNTGELFF	TGTGCCAGCAGACAGGAGGGGAACACCGGGGAGCTGTTTTTT
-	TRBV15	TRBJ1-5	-	CATSRDSLLYQPQHF	TGTGCCACCAGCAGGGACAGCCTTTTATATCAGCCCCAGCATTTT
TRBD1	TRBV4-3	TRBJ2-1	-	CASSLYGTGDEQFF	TGCGCCAGCAGCCTCTACGGGACAGGCGATGAGCAGTTCTTC
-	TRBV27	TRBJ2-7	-	CASSRLISYEQYF	TGTGCCAGCAGCAGACTGATCTCCTACGAGCAGTACTTC
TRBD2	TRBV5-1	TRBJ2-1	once	CASSFPGLAGVREQFF	TGCGCCAGCAGCTTCCCGGGACTAGCGGGGGTAAGGGAGCAGTTCTTC
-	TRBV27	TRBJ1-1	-	CASRVRAQNTEAFF	TGTGCCAGCAGAGTAAGAGCTCAGAACACTGAAGCTTTCTTT
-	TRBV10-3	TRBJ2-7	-	CAISESGSYEQYF	TGTGCCATCAGTGAGTCGGGGAGCTACGAGCAGTACTTC
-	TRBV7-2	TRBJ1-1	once	CASSLAVPRAGHMNTEAFF	TGTGCCAGCAGCTTAGCGGTCCCCCGCGCCGGACACATGAACACTGAAGCTTTCTTT
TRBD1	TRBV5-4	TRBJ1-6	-	CASSPDPGDRAGSPLHF	TGTGCCAGCAGCCCCGACCCAGGGGACAGGGCAGGGTCACCCCTCCACTTT
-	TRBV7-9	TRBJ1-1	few	CASSVPGVRTEAFF	TGTGCCAGCAGCGTACCAGGGGTGCGCACTGAAGCTTTCTTT
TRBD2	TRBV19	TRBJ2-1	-	CASSILGTSHNEQFF	TGTGCCAGTAGTATTTTAGGGACTAGCCACAATGAGCAGTTCTTC
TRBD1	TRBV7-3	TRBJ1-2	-	CASSFHGTGNYGYTF	TGTGCCAGCAGCTTCCACGGGACAGGGAACTATGGCTACACCTTC
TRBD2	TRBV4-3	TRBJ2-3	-	CASSQDPPLAGVTDTQYF	TGCGCCAGCAGCCAAGATCCCCCCCTAGCGGGGGTCACAGATACGCAGTATTTT
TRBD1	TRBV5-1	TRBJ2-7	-	CASSFPPGQASYEQYF	TGCGCCAGCAGCTTCCCCCCGGGACAGGCCTCCTACGAGCAGTACTTC
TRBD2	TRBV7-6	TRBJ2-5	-	CASSPTPLAGGRTQYF	TGTGCCAGCAGCCCCACGCCGTTAGCGGGAGGGCGGACCCAGTACTTC
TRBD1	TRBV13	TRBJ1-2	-	CASSFRTGGQGYTF	TGTGCCAGCAGCTTCCGGACAGGGGGTCAAGGCTACACCTTC
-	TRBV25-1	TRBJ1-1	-	CASSELLQGGRGVAFF	TGTGCCAGCAGTGAATTGCTACAGGGTGGACGTGGTGTGGCTTTCTTT
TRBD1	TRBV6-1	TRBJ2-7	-	CASQWWGQGSEQYF	TGTGCCAGCCAGTGGTGGGGACAGGGAAGCGAGCAGTACTTC
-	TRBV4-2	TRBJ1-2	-	CASSRGEGVLYGYTF	TGTGCCAGCAGCCGAGGGGAGGGGGTCCTCTATGGCTACACCTTC
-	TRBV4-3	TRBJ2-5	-	CASSQVAGKASETQYF	TGCGCCAGCAGCCAAGTCGCGGGGAAGGCCTCGGAGACCCAGTACTTC
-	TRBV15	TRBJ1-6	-	CATGDGHGVNSPLHF	TGTGCCACCGGAGACGGCCACGGGGTGAATTCACCCCTCCACTTT
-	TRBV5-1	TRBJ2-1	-	CASSFRTGSSYNEQFF	TGCGCCAGCAGCTTCCGTACAGGGAGCTCCTACAATGAGCAGTTCTTC
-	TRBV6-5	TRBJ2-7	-	CASSYGGTVEEQYF	TGTGCCAGCAGTTACGGGGGGACAGTCGAGGAGCAGTACTTC
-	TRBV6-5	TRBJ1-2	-	CASTPRGAGGYTF	TGTGCCAGCACTCCCCGGGGCGCCGGCGGCTACACCTTC
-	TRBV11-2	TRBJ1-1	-	CASTPEVWRERTEAFF	TGTGCCAGCACCCCGGAAGTGTGGAGGGAAAGGACTGAAGCTTTCTTT
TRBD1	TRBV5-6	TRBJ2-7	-	CASSLGTGSVVYEQYF	TGTGCCAGCAGCTTGGGGACAGGGTCGGTGGTATACGAGCAGTACTTC
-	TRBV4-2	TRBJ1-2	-	CASSQDLRGRGRYGYTF	TGTGCCAGCAGCCAAGATCTTAGGGGCAGGGGTCGGTATGGCTACACCTTC
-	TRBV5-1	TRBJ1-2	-	CASSAGYSNYGYTF	TGCGCCAGCAGCGCAGGGTACTCTAACTATGGCTACACCTTC
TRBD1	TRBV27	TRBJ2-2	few	CASTPGGQGYPGELFF	TGTGCCAGCACTCCGGGAGGACAGGGGTACCCCGGGGAGCTGTTTTTT
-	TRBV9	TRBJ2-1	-	CASSVASGLLFSEQFF	TGTGCCAGCAGCGTAGCTTCGGGGCTTCTCTTTAGTGAGCAGTTCTTC
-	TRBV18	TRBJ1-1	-	CASSPTGGDGAFF	TGTGCCAGCTCACCAACCGGGGGAGACGGCGCTTTCTTT
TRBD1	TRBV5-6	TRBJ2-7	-	CASSRPGQGSYEQYF	TGTGCCAGCAGCCGCCCGGGACAGGGTTCCTACGAGCAGTACTTC
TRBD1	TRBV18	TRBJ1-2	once	CASSPEGTGGANYGYTF	TGTGCCAGCTCACCAGAGGGGACAGGGGGTGCTAACTATGGCTACACCTTC
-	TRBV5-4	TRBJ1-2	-	CASSLQGTDYGYTF	TGTGCCAGCAGCTTGCAGGGGACTGACTATGGCTACACCTTC
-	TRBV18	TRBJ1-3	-	CASSHHAQGSTGNTIYF	TGTGCCAGCTCACACCACGCCCAGGGGAGTACTGGAAACACCATATATTTT
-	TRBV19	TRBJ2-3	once	CASSMSLRVTDTQYF	TGTGCCAGTAGTATGTCACTCCGGGTAACAGATACGCAGTATTTT
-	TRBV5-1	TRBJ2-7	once	CASSRGSEQYF	TGCGCCAGCAGCCGGGGGTCCGAGCAGTACTTC
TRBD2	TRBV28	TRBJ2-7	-	CASGAGVVYEQYF	TGTGCCAGCGGGGCGGGAGTGGTCTACGAGCAGTACTTC
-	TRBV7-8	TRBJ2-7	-	CASSPGTSPSSYEQYF	TGTGCCAGCAGCCCAGGGACTTCCCCGAGCTCCTACGAGCAGTACTTC
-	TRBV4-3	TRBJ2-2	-	CASSQDRRVGELFF	TGCGCCAGCAGCCAAGATAGGCGTGTCGGGGAGCTGTTTTTT
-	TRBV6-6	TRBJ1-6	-	CASSQTDPPLHF	TGTGCCAGCAGCCAAACCGACCCACCCCTCCACTTT
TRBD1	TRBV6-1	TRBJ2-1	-	CASREQGAVASDIYNEQFF	TGTGCCAGCAGAGAACAGGGGGCGGTGGCTAGCGATATATACAATGAGCAGTTCTTC
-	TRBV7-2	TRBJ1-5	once	CASTLMNKPQHF	TGTGCCAGCACCTTGATGAACAAGCCCCAGCATTTT
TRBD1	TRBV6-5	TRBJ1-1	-	CATRQGGSNTEAFF	TGTGCCACTCGACAGGGTGGGAGCAACACTGAAGCTTTCTTT
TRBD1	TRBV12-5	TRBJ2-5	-	CASGLVAGGKTQYF	TGTGCTAGTGGTTTGGTAGCAGGGGGCAAGACCCAGTACTTC
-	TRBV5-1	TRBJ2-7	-	CASSLGSDYEQYF	TGCGCCAGCAGCTTGGGGAGCGACTACGAGCAGTACTTC
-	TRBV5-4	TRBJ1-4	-	CASSSIGGNNEKLFF	TGTGCCAGCAGCTCGATCGGGGGAAATAATGAAAAACTGTTTTTT
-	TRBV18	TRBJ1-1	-	CASSLGLGHLNTEAFF	TGTGCCAGCTCACTCGGGCTTGGACACTTGAACACTGAAGCTTTCTTT
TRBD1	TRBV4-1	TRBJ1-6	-	CASSQPGQGVNSPLHF	TGCGCCAGCAGCCAACCGGGACAGGGCGTAAATTCACCCCTCCACTTT
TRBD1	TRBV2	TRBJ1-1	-	CASMTGASEAFF	TGTGCCAGCATGACAGGGGCGAGTGAAGCTTTCTTT
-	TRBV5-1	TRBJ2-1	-	CASSFSGNEQFF	TGCGCCAGCAGCTTTTCCGGGAATGAGCAGTTCTTC
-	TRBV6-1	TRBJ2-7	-	CASSWEGEVYEQYF	TGTGCCAGCAGTTGGGAGGGGGAGGTGTACGAGCAGTACTTC
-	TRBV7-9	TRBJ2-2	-	CASSLGLDSQTGELFF	TGTGCCAGCAGCTTAGGTTTGGACTCACAAACCGGGGAGCTGTTTTTT
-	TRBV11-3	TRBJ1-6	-	CASSLDQNSPLHF	TGTGCCAGCAGCTTAGACCAGAACTCACCCCTCCACTTT
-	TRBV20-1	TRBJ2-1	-	CSADDYNEQFF	TGCAGTGCCGACGATTACAATGAGCAGTTCTTC